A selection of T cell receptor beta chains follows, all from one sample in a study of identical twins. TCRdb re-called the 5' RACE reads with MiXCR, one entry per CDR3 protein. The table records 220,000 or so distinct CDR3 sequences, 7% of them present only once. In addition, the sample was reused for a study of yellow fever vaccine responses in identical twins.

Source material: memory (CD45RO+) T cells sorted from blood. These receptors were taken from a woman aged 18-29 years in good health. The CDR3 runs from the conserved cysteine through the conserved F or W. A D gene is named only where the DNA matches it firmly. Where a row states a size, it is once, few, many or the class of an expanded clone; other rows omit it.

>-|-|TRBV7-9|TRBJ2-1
TGTGCCAGCAGCTCCGGACTGACGTTTAAGGATGAGCAGTTCTTC
CASSSGLTFKDEQFF
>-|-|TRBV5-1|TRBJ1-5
TGCGCCAGCAGCTTGGCTGGAGATCTGGGACAGCCCCAGCATTTT
CASSLAGDLGQPQHF
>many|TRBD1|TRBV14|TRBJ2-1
TGTGCCACTTCCGGGACAGGGGTCCTAGGTGAGCAGTTCTTC
CATSGTGVLGEQFF
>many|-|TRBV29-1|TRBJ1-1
TGCAGCGTTGCTGGGGGGGGGCGCGGTAGCACTGAAGCTTTCTTT
CSVAGGGRGSTEAFF
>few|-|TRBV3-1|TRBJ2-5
TGTGCCAGCACCGCGACAGCGTACCAAGAGACCCAGTACTTC
CASTATAYQETQYF
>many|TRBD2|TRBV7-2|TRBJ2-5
TGTGCCAGCAGCTCACCGGGACTAGCGGGACAAGAGACCCAGTACTTC
CASSSPGLAGQETQYF
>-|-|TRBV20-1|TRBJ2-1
TGCTGTGCTAGCACCGGGAGTCGGTCCTACAATGAGCAGTTCTTC
CCASTGSRSYNEQFF
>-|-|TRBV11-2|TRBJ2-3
TGTGCCAGCAGCTCACGTAATGGGGACACGGATACGCAGTATTTT
CASSSRNGDTDTQYF
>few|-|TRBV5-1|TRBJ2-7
TGCGCCAGCAGTTCAACTCCAGAGACGGTCGAGCAGTACTTC
CASSSTPETVEQYF
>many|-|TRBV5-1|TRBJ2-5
TGCGCCAGCAGCGCGAGCGGAAGCCCACAAGAGACCCAGTACTTC
CASSASGSPQETQYF
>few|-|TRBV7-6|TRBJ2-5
TGTGCCAGCAGCTTTGGACAGTTGGCCCAGTACTTC
CASSFGQLAQYF
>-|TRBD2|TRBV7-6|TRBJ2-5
TGTGCCAGCAGCTTAGAAGCGGGGAAAGAGACCCAGTACTTC
CASSLEAGKETQYF
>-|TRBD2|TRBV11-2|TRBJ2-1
TGTGCCAGCAGCTTAACTAGCGGGAGGCGGGAGCAGTTCTTC
CASSLTSGRREQFF
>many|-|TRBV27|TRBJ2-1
TGTGCCAGCAGTTTATCCGCGACTTACAATGAGCAGTTCTTC
CASSLSATYNEQFF
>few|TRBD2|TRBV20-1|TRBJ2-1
TGCAGTGCTGTTCATACGGGGGGGTCCCATAGCTCCTACAATGAGCAGTTCTTC
CSAVHTGGSHSSYNEQFF
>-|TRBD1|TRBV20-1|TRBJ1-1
TGCAGTGCTAGAGAAGGACAGGGCCCCACTGAAGCTTTCTTT
CSAREGQGPTEAFF
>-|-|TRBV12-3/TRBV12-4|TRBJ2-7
TGTGCCAGCAGTCGGACCGCCTACGAGCAGTACTTC
CASSRTAYEQYF
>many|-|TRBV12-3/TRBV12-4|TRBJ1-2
TGTGCCAGCAGTTTAAACAGCTATGGCTACACCTTC
CASSLNSYGYTF
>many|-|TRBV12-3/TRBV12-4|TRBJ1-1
TGTGCCAGCAGACACCCCGGGGGGGATGAAGCTTTCTTT
CASRHPGGDEAFF
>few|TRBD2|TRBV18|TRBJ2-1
TGTGCCAGCTCACCCGGACTAGCGGGGGGATGGGAGCAGTTCTTC
CASSPGLAGGWEQFF
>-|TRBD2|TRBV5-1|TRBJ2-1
TGCGCCAGCAGCGCGACTAGCGGGTGGTCCTACAATGAGCAGTTCTTC
CASSATSGWSYNEQFF
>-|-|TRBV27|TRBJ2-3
TGTGCCAGCAGTTTATTACGAGGGGCGCAAGATACGCAGTATTTT
CASSLLRGAQDTQYF
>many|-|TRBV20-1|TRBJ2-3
TGCAGTGCAGATAAGGGTAGGATAGACACTAGCACAGATACGCAGTATTTT
CSADKGRIDTSTDTQYF
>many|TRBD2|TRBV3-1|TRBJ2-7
TGTGCCAGCAGCCTGGGACTAGCGGGAGGCCCTTCCTACGAGCAGTACTTC
CASSLGLAGGPSYEQYF
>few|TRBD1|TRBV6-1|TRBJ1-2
TGTGCCAGCAGTGAACACAGGGGCGATGGCTACACCTTC
CASSEHRGDGYTF
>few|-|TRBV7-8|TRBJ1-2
TGTGCCAGCAGCACACAGGGTAATGGCTACACCTTC
CASSTQGNGYTF
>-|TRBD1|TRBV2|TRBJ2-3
TGTGCCAGCAGCAGAATCGGACAGGGGTTTAGCACAGATACGCAGTATTTT
CASSRIGQGFSTDTQYF
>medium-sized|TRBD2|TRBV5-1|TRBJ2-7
TGCGCCAGCAGCTCTACTAGCGGGAGGGCCGATTATGGCTACGAGCAGTACTTC
CASSSTSGRADYGYEQYF